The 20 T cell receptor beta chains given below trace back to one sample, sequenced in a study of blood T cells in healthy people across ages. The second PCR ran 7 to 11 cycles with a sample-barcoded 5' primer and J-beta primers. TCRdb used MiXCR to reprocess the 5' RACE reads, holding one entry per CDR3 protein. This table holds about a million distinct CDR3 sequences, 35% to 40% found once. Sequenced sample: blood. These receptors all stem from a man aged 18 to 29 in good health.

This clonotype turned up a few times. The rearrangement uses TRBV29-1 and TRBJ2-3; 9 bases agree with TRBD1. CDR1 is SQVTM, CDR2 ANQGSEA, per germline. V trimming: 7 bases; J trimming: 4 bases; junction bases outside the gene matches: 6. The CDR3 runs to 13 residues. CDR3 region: CSADRGASDTQYF. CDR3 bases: TGCAGCGCCGACAGGGGGGCATCAGATACGCAGTATTTT.

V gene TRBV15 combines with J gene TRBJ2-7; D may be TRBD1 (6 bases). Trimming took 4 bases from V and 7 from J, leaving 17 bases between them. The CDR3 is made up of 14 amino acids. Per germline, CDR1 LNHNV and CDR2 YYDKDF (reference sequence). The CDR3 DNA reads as TGTGCCACCAGCAAAGTTAAACAGGGAAATGAGCAGTACTTC. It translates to CATSKVKQGNEQYF.

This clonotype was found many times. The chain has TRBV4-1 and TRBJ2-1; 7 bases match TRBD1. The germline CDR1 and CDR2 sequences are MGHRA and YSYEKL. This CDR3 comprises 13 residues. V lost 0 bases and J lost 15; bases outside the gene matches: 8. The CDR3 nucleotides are TGCGCCAGCAGCCAAGAGCGGACAGGTGATATGTTCTTC. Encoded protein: CASSQERTGDMFF.

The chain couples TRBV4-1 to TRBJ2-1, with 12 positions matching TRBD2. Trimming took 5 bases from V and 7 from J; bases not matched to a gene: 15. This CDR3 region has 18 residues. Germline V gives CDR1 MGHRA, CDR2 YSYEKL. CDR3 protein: CASSARLAGAVGYNEQFF. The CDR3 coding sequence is TGCGCCAGCAGCGCCCGACTAGCGGGGGCTGTGGGTTATAATGAGCAGTTCTTC.

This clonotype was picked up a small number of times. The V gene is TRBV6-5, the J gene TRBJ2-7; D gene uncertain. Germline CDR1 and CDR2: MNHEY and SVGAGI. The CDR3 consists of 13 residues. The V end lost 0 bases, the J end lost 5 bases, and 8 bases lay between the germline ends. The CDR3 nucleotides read TGTGCCAGCAGTTACTCCTCGTCAGACGAGCAGTACTTC. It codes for CASSYSSSDEQYF.

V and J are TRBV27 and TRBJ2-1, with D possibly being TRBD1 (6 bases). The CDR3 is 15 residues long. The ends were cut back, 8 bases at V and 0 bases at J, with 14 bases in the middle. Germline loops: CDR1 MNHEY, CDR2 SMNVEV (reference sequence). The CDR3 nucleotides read TGTGCCAGCGGCTGGGGGCCTAGCTCCTACAATGAGCAGTTCTTC. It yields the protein CASGWGPSSYNEQFF.

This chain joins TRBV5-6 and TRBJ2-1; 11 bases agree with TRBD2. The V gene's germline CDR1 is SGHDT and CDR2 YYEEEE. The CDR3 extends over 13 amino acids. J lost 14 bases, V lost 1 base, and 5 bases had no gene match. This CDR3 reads CASSLRTSGGEFF. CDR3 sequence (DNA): TGTGCCAGCAGCTTGCGTACTAGCGGGGGCGAGTTCTTC.

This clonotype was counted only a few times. This CDR3 reads CASNWDGVDEQYF. The CDR3 nucleotides read TGTGCCAGCAACTGGGACGGGGTGGACGAGCAGTACTTC. This rearrangement joins TRBV2 to TRBJ2-5; perhaps D is TRBD1 or TRBD2 (5 bases each). The J call may be in error: the DNA end matches TRBJ2-7 better. The CDR3 runs 13 residues. Germline V CDR1 and CDR2: SNHLY, FYNNEI.

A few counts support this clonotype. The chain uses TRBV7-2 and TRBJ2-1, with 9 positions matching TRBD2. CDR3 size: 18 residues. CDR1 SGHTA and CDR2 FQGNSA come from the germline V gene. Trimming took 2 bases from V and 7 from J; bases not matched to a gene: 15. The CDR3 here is CASSLKAGGSFLGNEQFF. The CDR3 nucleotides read TGTGCCAGCAGCTTAAAAGCGGGGGGCTCCTTTTTGGGGAATGAGCAGTTCTTC.

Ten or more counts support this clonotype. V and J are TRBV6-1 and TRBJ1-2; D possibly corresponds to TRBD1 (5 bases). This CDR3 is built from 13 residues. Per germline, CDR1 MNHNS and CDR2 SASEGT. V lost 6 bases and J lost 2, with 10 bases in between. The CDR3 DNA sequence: TGTGCCAGCAGAGGGACGGCCAACTATGGCTACACCTTC. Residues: CASRGTANYGYTF.

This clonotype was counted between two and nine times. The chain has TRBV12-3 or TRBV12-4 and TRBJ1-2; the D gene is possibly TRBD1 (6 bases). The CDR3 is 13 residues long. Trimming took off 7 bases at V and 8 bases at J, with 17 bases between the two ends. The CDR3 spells CASTFRGAGGYTF. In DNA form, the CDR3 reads TGTGCCAGCACCTTTAGGGGGGCGGGCGGCTACACCTTC.

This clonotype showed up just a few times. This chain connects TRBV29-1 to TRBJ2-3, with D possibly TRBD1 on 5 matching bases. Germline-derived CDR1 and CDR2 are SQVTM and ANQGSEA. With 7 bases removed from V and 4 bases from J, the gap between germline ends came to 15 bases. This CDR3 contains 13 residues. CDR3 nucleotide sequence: TGCAGCGGGACACGCCCCTCGGCAGATACGCAGTATTTT. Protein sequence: CSGTRPSADTQYF.

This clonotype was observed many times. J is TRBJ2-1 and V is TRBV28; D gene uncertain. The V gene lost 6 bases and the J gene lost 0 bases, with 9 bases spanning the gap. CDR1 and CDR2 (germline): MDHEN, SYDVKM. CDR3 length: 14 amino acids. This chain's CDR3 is CASRNPNSYNEQFF. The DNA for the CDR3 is TGTGCCAGCAGAAACCCCAACTCCTACAATGAGCAGTTCTTC.

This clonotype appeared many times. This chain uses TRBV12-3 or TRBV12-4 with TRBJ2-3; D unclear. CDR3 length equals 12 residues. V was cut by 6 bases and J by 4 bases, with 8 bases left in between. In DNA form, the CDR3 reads TGTGCCAGCAGCTTAACCCCAGATACGCAGTATTTT. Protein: CASSLTPDTQYF.

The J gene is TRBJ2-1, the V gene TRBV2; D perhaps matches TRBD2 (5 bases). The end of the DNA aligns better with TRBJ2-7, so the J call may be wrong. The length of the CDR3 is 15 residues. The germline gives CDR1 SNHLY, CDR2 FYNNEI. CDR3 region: CASTLRGISYNEQYF. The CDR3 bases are TGTGCCAGCACCCTTCGGGGAATCTCCTACAATGAGCAGTACTTC.

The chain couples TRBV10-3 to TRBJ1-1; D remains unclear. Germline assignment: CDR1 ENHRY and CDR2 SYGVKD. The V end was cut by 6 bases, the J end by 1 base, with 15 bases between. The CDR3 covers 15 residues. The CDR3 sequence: CAIRNSRFRNTEAFF. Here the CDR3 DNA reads TGTGCCATCAGGAATTCCAGGTTTCGGAACACTGAAGCTTTCTTT.

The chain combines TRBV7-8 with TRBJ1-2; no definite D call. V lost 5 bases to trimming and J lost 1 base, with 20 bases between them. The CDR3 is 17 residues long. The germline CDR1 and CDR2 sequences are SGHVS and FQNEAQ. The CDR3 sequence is CASSPRVQRAVNYGYTF. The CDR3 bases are TGTGCCAGCAGCCCGCGGGTACAGAGAGCGGTTAACTATGGCTACACCTTC.

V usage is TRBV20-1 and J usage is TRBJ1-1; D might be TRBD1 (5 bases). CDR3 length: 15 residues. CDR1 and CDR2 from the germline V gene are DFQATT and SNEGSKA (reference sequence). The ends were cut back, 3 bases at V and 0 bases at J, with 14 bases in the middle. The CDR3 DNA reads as TGCAGTGCTAGGGCTTCAGGACATTTGAACACTGAAGCTTTCTTT. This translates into CSARASGHLNTEAFF.

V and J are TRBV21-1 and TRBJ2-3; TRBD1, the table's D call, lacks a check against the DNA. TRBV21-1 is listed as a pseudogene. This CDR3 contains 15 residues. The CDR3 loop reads CASSKGARGTDTQYF. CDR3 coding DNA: TGTGCCAGCAGCAAGGGGGCCCGCGGCACAGATACGCAGTATTTT.

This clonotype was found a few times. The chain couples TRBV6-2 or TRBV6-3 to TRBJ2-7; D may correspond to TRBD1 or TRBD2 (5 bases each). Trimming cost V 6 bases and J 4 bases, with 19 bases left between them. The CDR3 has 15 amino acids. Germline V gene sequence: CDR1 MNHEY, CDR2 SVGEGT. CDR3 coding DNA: TGTGCCAGCAGCCGTGGGACCTCAACTCTTTACGAGCAGTACTTC. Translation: CASSRGTSTLYEQYF.